The 7 T cell receptor beta chains below all came from one sample that was sequenced in a study of T cell responses to AZD1222 COVID-19 vaccine. TCRdb's copy holds only in-frame clones and misses some; the assay was immunoSEQ multiplex PCR. Among about 150,000 clones listed, 91% were seen once. The specimen was peripheral blood, collected 28 days after the second AZD1222 dose. The receptors shown here come from an adult who received the AZD1222 COVID-19 vaccine.

This chain connects TRBV9 to TRBJ2-3, with D maybe TRBD2 (5 bases). CDR3 length: 16 amino acids. Germline assignment: CDR1 SGDLS and CDR2 YYNGEE. V was clipped by 2 bases and J by 2 bases, with 15 bases between them. CDR3 coding DNA: TGTGCCAGCAGCGTTGCTTTGAGGGTGTCCACAGATACGCAGTATTTT. Translation gives CASSVALRVSTDTQYF.

The rearrangement uses TRBV2 and TRBJ1-2; 8 bases fit TRBD1. The germline V gene encodes CDR1 SNHLY and CDR2 FYNNEI. This CDR3 has 14 amino acids. The ends lost 5 bases at V and 4 bases at J; junction bases unmatched: 6. The CDR3 sequence is CASSSGTGTYGYTF. Written as DNA, the CDR3 is TGTGCCAGCAGTTCCGGGACAGGCACCTATGGCTACACCTTC.

The chain has TRBV14 and TRBJ1-1, with no clear D. Germline V CDR1 and CDR2: SGHDN, FVKESK. The CDR3 is 15 amino acids. Trimming removed 0 bases from V and 0 bases from J, with 8 bases in between. The DNA of the CDR3 is TGTGCCAGCAGCCAAGACCACAGAATGAACACTGAAGCTTTCTTT. Amino acids: CASSQDHRMNTEAFF.

J is TRBJ2-1 and V is TRBV5-5; 10 bases line up with TRBD2. The CDR3 is 16 residues long. CDR1 SGHKS and CDR2 YYEKEE come from the germline V gene (reference sequence). With V trimmed by 2 bases and J by 7 bases, 9 bases remained unmatched. CDR3 in DNA: TGTGCCAGCAGCTTCCCTAGCGGGGGCCTAGGGAATGAGCAGTTCTTC. Translation: CASSFPSGGLGNEQFF.

A word on this clone: Other nucleotide sequences from this sample produce the same CDR3. CDR3 DNA sequence: TGTGCCAGCAGCCCCTATCCCGGGAAGATCTACGAGCAGTACTTC. It codes for CASSPYPGKIYEQYF. The genes are TRBV3-1 (or the pseudogene TRBV3-2) and TRBJ2-7, with a tentative D call TRBD2 (5 bases). The CDR3 totals 15 residues. Trimming took 4 bases from V and 3 from J, leaving 16 bases between them. Germline lookup yields CDR1 LGHDT and CDR2 YNNKEL (reference sequence).

The chain employs TRBV30 and TRBJ1-6; the D gene is possibly TRBD1 (5 bases). From germline, CDR1 is GTSNPN and CDR2 SVGIG (reference sequence). This CDR3 has 15 amino acids. V dropped 2 bases and J dropped 8 bases, with 16 bases sitting between them. The CDR3 coding sequence is TGTGCCTGGAGTACCGACAGTGGGGATTATTCACCCCTCCACTTT. It yields the protein CAWSTDSGDYSPLHF.

This chain links TRBV29-1 with TRBJ1-2, with 7 bases identical to TRBD1. J gave up 0 bases and V 0 bases, and 4 bases lay outside the gene matches. Germline CDR1 SQVTM, CDR2 ANQGSEA. The CDR3 sequence is 15 residues long. The DNA for the CDR3 is TGCAGCGTTGAAGAGGGGACAGCAACTAACTATGGCTACACCTTC. Translated: CSVEEGTATNYGYTF.